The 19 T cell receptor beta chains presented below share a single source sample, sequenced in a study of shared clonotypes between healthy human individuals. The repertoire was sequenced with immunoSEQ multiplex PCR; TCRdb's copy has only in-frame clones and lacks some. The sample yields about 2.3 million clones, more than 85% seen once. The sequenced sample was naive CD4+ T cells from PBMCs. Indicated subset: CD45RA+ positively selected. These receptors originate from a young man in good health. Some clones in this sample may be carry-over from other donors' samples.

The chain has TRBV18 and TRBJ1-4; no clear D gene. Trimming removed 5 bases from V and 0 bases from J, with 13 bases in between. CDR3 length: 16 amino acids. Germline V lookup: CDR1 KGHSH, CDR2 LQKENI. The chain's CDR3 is CASSENYPATNEKLFF. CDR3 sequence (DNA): TGTGCCAGCTCAGAAAACTACCCTGCAACTAATGAAAAACTGTTTTTT.

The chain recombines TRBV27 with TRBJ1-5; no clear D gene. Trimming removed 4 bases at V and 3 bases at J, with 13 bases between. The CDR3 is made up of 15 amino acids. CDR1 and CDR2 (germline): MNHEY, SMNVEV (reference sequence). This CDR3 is CASSYQARFNQPQHF. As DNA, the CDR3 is TGTGCCAGCAGTTATCAGGCCAGGTTCAATCAGCCCCAGCATTTT.

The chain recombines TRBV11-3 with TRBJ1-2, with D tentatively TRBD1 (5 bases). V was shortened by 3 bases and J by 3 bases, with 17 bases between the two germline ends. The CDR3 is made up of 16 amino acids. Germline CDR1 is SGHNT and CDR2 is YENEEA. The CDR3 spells CASSFNLRGRDYGYTF. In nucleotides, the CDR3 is TGTGCCAGCAGCTTTAACCTCCGGGGCCGTGACTATGGCTACACCTTC.

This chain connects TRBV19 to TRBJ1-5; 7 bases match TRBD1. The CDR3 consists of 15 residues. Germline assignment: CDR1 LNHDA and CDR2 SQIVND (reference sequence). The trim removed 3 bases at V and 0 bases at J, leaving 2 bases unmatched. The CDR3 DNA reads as TGTGCCAGTAGTATGGGACAGTATAGCAATCAGCCCCAGCATTTT. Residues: CASSMGQYSNQPQHF.

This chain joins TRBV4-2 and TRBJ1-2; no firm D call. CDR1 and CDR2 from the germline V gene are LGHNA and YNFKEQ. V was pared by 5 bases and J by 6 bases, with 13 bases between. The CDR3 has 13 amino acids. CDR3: CASSYQSANGYTF. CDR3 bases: TGTGCCAGCAGCTACCAGTCGGCCAATGGCTACACCTTC.

CDR3 DNA sequence: TGTGCCAGCAGCTCTGCCCCTGGGGGCGCGACCGGGGAGCTGTTTTTT. Its protein is CASSSAPGGATGELFF. The rearrangement links TRBV7-7 to TRBJ2-2; possibly TRBD1 for D (6 bases). Germline CDR1 reads SSHAT; CDR2 reads FNYEAQ (reference sequence). The length of the CDR3 is 16 residues. With 4 bases removed from V and 5 bases from J, the gap between germline ends came to 17 bases.

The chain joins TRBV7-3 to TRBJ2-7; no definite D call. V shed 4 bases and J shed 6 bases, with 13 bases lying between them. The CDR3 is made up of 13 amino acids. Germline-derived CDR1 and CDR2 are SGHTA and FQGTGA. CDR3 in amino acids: CASSYHREAEQYF. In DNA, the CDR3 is TGTGCCAGCAGCTACCACCGCGAGGCCGAGCAGTACTTC.

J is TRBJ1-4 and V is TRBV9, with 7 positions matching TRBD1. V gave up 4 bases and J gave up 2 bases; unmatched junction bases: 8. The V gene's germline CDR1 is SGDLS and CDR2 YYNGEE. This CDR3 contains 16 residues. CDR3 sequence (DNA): TGTGCCAGCAGCAACCGACAGGGCGCGACTAATGAAAAACTGTTTTTT. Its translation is CASSNRQGATNEKLFF.

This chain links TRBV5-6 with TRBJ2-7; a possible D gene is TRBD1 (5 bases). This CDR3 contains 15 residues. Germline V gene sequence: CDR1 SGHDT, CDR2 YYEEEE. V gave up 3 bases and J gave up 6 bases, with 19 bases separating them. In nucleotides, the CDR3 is TGTGCCAGCAGCTCAGAAAAGCAGGACATCGGCGAGCAGTACTTC. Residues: CASSSEKQDIGEQYF.

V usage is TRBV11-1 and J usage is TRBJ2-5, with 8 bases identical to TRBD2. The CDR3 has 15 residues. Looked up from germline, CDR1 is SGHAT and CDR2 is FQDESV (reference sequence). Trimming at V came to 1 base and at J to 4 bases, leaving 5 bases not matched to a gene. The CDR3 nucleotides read TGTGCCAGCAGCTTAGACGGGAGGGCCCGAGAGACCCAGTACTTC. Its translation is CASSLDGRARETQYF.

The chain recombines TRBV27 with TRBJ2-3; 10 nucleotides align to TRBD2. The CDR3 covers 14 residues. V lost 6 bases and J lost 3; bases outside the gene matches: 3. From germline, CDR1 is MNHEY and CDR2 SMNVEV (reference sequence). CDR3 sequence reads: CASSGLAETDTQYF. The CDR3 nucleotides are TGTGCCAGCAGCGGACTAGCGGAAACAGATACGCAGTATTTT.

The CDR3 bases are TGTGCCAGCTCACCGGTCGGGACGACTGAAAAACTGTTTTTT. Translation: CASSPVGTTEKLFF. This chain uses TRBV18 with TRBJ1-4; TRBD1 is a possible D gene (5 bases). The CDR3 has 14 residues. Trimming cost V 3 bases and J 7 bases, with 12 bases left between them. Germline CDR1 and CDR2: KGHSH and LQKENI.

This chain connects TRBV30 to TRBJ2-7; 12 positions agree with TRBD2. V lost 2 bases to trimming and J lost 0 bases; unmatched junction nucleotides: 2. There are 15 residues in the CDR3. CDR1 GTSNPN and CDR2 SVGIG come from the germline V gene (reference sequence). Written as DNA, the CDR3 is TGTGCCTGGAGTCGGGGACTAGCGGGCTCCTACGAGCAGTACTTC. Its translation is CAWSRGLAGSYEQYF.

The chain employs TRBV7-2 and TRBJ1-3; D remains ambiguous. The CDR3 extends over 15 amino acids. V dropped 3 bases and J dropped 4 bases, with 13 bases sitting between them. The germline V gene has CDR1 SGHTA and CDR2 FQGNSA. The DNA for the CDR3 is TGTGCCAGCAGCTTCTTTCGGGGTACGGGAAACACCATATATTTT. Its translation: CASSFFRGTGNTIYF. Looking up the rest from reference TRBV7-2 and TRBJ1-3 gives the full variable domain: GAGVSQSPSNKVTEKGKDVELRCDPISGHTALYWYRQSLGQGLEFLIYFQGNSAPDKSGLPSDRFSAERTGGSVSTLTIQRTQQEDSAVYLCASSFFRGTGNTIYFGEGSWLTVV.

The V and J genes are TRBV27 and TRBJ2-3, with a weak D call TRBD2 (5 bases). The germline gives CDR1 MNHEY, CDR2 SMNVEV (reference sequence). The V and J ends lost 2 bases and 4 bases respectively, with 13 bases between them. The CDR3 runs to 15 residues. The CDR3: CASSLGLADPDTQYF. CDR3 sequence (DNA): TGTGCCAGCAGTTTAGGGCTAGCCGACCCAGATACGCAGTATTTT.

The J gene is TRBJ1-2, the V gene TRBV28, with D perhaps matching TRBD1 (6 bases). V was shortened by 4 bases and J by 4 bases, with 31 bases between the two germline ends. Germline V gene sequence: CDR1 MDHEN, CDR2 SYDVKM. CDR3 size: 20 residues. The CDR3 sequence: CASSSPRAGGSHLPIYGYTF. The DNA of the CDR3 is TGTGCCAGCAGTTCCCCTCGGGCGGGGGGCAGTCACTTGCCCATCTATGGCTACACCTTC.

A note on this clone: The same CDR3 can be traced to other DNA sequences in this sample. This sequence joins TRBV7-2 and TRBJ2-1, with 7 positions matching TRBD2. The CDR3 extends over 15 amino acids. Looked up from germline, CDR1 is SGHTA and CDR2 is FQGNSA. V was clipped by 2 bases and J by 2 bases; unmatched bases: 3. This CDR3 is CASSLLAGAYNEQFF. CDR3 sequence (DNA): TGTGCCAGCAGCTTACTCGCGGGGGCCTACAATGAGCAGTTCTTC.

The CDR3 is CASSRTGPEAGNTIYF. Here the CDR3 DNA reads TGTGCCAGCAGCAGAACGGGACCCGAGGCGGGAAACACCATATATTTT. J is TRBJ1-3 and V is TRBV5-5, with D maybe TRBD1 (5 bases). CDR1 SGHKS and CDR2 YYEKEE come from the germline V gene (reference sequence). V was cut by 4 bases and J by 4 bases, with 18 bases left in between. The CDR3 loop spans 16 amino acids.

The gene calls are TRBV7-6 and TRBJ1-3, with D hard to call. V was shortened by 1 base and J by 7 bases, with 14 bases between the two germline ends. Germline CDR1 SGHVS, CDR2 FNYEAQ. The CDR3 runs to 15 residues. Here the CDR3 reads CASSLGPGVGNTIYF. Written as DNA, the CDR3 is TGTGCCAGCAGCTTAGGTCCCGGGGTCGGGAACACCATATATTTT.